This T cell receptor (beta chain) originates from a study of blood T cell repertoires in COVID-19. Overall study context: From the United States, Italy and Spain came samples of acute and convalescent COVID-19. Sample material is recorded as cDNA or gDNA derived from T cells, B-cell-depleted T cells, or PBMCs.

The germline CDR1 and CDR2 sequences are MNHEY and SMNVEV (reference sequence). The length of the CDR3 is 18 residues. Trimming stripped 6 bases from V and 1 base from J, with 23 bases between. This clone is a singleton in its sample. Per the original methods: Reference gene primer amplification in the assay estimated nucleated cell counts. Using immunoSEQ multiplex PCR, the repertoire was profiled, and TCRdb retains in-frame clones only, with some absent. V, J and clone size are those of that table, while D and trimming were read from the DNA. Of 200,000 or so clones listed, approximately 84% are singletons.

The sample was peripheral blood. This clonotype was sampled from a human donor with acute or convalescent COVID-19. The donor label of this sample is uncertain. V is TRBV27 and J is TRBJ2-3; possible D gene TRBD1, 5 bases. The CDR3 sequence: CASSPRVVGPLRTDTQYF. As DNA, the CDR3 is TGTGCCAGCAGCCCCCGCGTTGTGGGGCCCCTTCGCACAGATACGCAGTATTTT.